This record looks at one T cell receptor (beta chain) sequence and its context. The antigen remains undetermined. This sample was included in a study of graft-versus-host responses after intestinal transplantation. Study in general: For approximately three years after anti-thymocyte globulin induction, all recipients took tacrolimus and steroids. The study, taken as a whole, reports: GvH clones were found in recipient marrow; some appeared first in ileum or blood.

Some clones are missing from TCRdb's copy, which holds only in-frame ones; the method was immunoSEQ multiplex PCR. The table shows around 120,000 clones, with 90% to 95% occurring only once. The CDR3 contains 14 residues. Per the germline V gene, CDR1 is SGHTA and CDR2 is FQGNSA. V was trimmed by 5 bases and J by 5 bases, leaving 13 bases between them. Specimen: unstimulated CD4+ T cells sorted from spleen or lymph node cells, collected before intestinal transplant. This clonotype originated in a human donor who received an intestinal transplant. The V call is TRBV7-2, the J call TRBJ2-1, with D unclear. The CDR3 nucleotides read TGTGCCAGCAGCGCGACCCCCGCCAACAATGAGCAGTTCTTC. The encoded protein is CASSATPANNEQFF.